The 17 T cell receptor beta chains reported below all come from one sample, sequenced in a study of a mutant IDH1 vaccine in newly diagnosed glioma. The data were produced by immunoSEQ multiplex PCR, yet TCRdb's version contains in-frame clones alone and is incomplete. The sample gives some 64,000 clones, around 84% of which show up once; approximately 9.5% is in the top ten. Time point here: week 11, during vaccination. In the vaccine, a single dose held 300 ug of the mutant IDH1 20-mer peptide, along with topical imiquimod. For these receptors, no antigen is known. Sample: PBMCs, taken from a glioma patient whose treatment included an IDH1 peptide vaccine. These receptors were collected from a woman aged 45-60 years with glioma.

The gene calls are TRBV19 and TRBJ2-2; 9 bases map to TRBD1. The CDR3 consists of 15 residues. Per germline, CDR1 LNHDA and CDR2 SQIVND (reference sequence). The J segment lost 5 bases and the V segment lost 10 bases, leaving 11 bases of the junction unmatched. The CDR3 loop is CANRGQGTRTGELFF. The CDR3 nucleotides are TGTGCCAACAGGGGGCAGGGGACGAGGACCGGGGAGCTGTTTTTT.

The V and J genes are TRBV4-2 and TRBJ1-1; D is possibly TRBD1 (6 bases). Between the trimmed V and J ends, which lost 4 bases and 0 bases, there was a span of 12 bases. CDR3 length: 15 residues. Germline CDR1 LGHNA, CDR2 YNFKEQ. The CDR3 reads CASSPQGQMNTEAFF. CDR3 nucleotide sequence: TGTGCCAGCAGCCCCCAGGGGCAGATGAACACTGAAGCTTTCTTT.

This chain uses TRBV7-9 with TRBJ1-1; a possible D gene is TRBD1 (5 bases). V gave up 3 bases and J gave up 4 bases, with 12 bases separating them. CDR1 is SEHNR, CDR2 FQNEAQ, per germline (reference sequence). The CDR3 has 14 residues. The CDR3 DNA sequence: TGTGCCAGCAGCTTCGGGGGTATCGCCACTGAAGCTTTCTTT. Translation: CASSFGGIATEAFF.

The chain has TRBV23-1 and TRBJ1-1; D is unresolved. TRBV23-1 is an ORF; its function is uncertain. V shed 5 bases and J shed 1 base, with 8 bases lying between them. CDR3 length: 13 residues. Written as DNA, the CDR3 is TGCGCCAGCAGTTGGGCTGGGAACACTGAAGCTTTCTTT. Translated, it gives CASSWAGNTEAFF.

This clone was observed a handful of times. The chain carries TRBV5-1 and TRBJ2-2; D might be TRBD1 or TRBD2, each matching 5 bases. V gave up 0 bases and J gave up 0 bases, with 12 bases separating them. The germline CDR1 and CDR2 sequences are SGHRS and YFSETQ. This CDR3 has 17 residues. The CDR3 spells CASSLASGDPNTGELFF. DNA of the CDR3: TGCGCCAGCAGCTTGGCCTCTGGGGACCCGAACACCGGGGAGCTGTTTTTT.

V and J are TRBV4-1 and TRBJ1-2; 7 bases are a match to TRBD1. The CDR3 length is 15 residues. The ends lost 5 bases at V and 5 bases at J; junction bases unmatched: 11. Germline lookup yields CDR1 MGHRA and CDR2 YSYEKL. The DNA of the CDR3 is TGCGCCAGCAGCGAGAACCGGGACAGCTTATATGGCTACACCTTC. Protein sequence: CASSENRDSLYGYTF.

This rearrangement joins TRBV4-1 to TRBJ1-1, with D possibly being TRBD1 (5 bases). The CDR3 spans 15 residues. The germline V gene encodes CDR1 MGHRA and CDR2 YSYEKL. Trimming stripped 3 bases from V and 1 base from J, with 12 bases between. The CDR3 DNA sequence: TGCGCCAGCAGCCATTTCCGGACAAAGAACACTGAAGCTTTCTTT. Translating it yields CASSHFRTKNTEAFF.

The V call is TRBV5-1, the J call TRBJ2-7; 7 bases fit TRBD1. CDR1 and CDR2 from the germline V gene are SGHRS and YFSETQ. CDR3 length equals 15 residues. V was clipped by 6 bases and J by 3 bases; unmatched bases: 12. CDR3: CASTPPGRTGYEQYF. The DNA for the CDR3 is TGCGCCAGCACCCCACCGGGACGGACAGGCTACGAGCAGTACTTC.

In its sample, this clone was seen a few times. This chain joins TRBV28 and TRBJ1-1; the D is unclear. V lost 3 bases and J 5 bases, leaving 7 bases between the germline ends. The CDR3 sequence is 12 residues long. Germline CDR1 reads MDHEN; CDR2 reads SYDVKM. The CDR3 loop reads CASSFYGTEAFF. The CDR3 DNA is TGTGCCAGCAGTTTTTACGGGACTGAAGCTTTCTTT. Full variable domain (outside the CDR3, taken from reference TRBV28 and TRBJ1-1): DVKVTQSSRYLVKRTGEKVFLECVQDMDHENMFWYRQDPGLGLRLIYFSYDVKMKEKGDIPEGYSVSREKKERFSLILESASTNQTSMYLCASSFYGTEAFFGQGTRLTVV.

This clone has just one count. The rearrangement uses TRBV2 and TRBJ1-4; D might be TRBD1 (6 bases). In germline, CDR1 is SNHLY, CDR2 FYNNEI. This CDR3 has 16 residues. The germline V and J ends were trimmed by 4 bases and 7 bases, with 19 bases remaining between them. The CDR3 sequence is CASSAVSGQRGEKLFF. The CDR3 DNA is TGTGCCAGCAGTGCGGTTTCTGGACAGAGGGGTGAAAAACTGTTTTTT.

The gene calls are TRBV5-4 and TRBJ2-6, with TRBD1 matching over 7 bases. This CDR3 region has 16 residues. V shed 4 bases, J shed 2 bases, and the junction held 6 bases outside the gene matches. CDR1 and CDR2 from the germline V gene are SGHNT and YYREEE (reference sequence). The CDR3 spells CASSHSGQAGANVLTF. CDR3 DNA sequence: TGTGCCAGCAGCCATTCTGGACAGGCTGGGGCCAACGTCCTGACTTTC.

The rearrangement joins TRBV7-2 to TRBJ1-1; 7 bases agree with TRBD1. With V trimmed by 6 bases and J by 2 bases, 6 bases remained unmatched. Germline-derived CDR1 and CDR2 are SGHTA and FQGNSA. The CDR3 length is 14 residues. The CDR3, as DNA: TGTGCCAGCAGTCGACAGGGCCCTAACACTGAAGCTTTCTTT. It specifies CASSRQGPNTEAFF. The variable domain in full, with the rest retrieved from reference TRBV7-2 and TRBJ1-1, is GAGVSQSPSNKVTEKGKDVELRCDPISGHTALYWYRQSLGQGLEFLIYFQGNSAPDKSGLPSDRFSAERTGGSVSTLTIQRTQQEDSAVYLCASSRQGPNTEAFFGQGTRLTVV.

CDR3 in amino acids: CASSLRAGGTSYEQYF. The CDR3, as DNA: TGTGCCAGCAGCTTAAGGGCAGGGGGCACCTCCTACGAGCAGTACTTC. This sequence joins TRBV7-8 and TRBJ2-7; TRBD1 matches 8 bases. The CDR3 length is 16 residues. V lost 2 bases to trimming and J lost 0 bases; unmatched junction nucleotides: 6. The germline V gene encodes CDR1 SGHVS and CDR2 FQNEAQ.

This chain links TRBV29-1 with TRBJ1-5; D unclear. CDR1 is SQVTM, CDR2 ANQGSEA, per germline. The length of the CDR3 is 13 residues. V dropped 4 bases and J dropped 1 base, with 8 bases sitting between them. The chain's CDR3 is CSVGPGSNQPQHF. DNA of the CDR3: TGCAGCGTTGGTCCAGGAAGCAATCAGCCCCAGCATTTT.

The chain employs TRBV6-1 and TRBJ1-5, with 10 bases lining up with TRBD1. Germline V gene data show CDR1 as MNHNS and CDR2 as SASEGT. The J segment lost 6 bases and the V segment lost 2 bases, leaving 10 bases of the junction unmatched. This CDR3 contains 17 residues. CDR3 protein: CASSEPGQGVRRQPQHF. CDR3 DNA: TGTGCCAGCAGTGAACCAGGACAGGGGGTGAGGCGTCAGCCCCAGCATTTT.

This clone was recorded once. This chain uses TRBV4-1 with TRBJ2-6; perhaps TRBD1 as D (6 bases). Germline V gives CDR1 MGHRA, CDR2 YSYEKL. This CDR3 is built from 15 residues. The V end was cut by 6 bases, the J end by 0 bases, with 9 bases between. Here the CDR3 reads CASSTGHSGANVLTF. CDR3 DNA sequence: TGCGCCAGCAGTACAGGGCACTCTGGGGCCAACGTCCTGACTTTC.

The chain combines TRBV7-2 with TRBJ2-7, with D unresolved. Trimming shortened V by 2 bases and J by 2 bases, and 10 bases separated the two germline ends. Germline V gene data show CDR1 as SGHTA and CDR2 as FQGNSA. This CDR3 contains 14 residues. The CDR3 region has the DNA TGTGCCAGCAGCTTATACCGCAGCCCCTACGAGCAGTACTTC. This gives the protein CASSLYRSPYEQYF.